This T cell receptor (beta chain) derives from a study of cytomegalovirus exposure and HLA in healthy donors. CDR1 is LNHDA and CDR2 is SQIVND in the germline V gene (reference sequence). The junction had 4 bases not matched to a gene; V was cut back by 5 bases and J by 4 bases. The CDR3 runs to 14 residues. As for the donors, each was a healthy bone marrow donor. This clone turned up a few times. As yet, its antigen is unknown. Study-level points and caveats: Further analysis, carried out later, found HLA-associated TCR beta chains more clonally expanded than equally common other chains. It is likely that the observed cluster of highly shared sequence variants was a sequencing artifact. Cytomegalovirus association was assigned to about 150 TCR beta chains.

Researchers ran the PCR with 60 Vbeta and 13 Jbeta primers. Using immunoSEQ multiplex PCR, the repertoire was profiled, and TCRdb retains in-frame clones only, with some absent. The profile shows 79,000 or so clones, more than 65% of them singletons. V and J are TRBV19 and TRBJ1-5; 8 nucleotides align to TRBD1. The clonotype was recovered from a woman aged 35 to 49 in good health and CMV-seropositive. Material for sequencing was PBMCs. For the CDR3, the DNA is TGTGCCAGTAGTCCAAGGACAGGGAATCAGCCCCAGCATTTT. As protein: CASSPRTGNQPQHF.